This is a list of T cell receptor beta chains from one sample in a study of T cells in Graves' hyperthyroidism and ophthalmopathy. TCRdb used MiXCR to reprocess the multiplex PCR reads, holding one entry per CDR3 protein. The data hold about 600,000 distinct CDR3 sequences, with over 12% observed a single time. Sequencing was carried out using blood. Receptors were obtained from a young woman with Graves' ophthalmopathy. Each CDR3 is given with its conserved first and last residue. The order of the fields is J gene, clone size, V gene, D gene, CDR3 protein, CDR3 DNA. The D gene is left open where the match is weak. Size tells how often a clone was seen (once, few, many) or the class of an expanded clone, and some rows leave it out.

J gene: TRBJ1-2
clone size: NA
V gene: TRBV6-1
D gene: TRBD1
CDR3 protein: CASSPDRVGYGYTF
CDR3 DNA: TGTGCCAGCAGTCCTGACAGGGTGGGATATGGCTACACCTTC

J gene: TRBJ2-6
clone size: NA
V gene: TRBV7-9
D gene: NA
CDR3 protein: CASTRGLTAF
CDR3 DNA: TGTGCCAGCACCCGGGGCCTCACGGCTTTC

J gene: TRBJ2-3
clone size: many
V gene: TRBV7-9
D gene: TRBD1
CDR3 protein: CASSLVAQGAPIGTDTQYF
CDR3 DNA: TGTGCCAGCAGCTTAGTTGCCCAGGGGGCGCCTATTGGCACAGATACGCAGTATTTT

J gene: TRBJ2-7
clone size: many
V gene: TRBV28
D gene: NA
CDR3 protein: CASSLRYRVEQYF
CDR3 DNA: TGTGCCAGCAGTTTACGTTACAGGGTCGAGCAGTACTTC

J gene: TRBJ2-3
clone size: NA
V gene: TRBV9
D gene: TRBD1
CDR3 protein: CASSVPGQSPSSTDTQYF
CDR3 DNA: TGTGCCAGCAGCGTACCGGGACAGTCCCCCTCTAGCACAGATACGCAGTATTTT

J gene: TRBJ2-1
clone size: many
V gene: TRBV7-3
D gene: NA
CDR3 protein: CASSPHRRGAFVNEQFF
CDR3 DNA: TGTGCCAGCAGCCCTCACCGTCGGGGGGCGTTTGTCAATGAGCAGTTCTTC

J gene: TRBJ2-1
clone size: many
V gene: TRBV11-2
D gene: NA
CDR3 protein: CASSLSGAYNDEQFF
CDR3 DNA: TGTGCCAGCAGCTTATCCGGGGCCTACAATGATGAGCAGTTCTTC

J gene: TRBJ2-2
clone size: NA
V gene: TRBV4-3
D gene: TRBD1
CDR3 protein: CASSPRTGWGMANTGELFF
CDR3 DNA: TGCGCCAGCAGCCCCCGGACAGGGTGGGGTATGGCTAACACCGGGGAGCTGTTTTTT

J gene: TRBJ2-7
clone size: few
V gene: TRBV4-1
D gene: NA
CDR3 protein: CASSYTSSDGFYEQYF
CDR3 DNA: TGCGCCAGCAGCTACACCTCTTCGGACGGATTCTACGAGCAGTACTTC

J gene: TRBJ1-5
clone size: many
V gene: TRBV6-1
D gene: TRBD1
CDR3 protein: CASSGTGVGSNQPQHF
CDR3 DNA: TGTGCCAGCAGCGGGACAGGGGTAGGGAGCAATCAGCCCCAGCATTTT

J gene: TRBJ2-3
clone size: many
V gene: TRBV27
D gene: TRBD2
CDR3 protein: CASSSSTSGRGDTQYF
CDR3 DNA: TGTGCCAGCAGTTCGAGTACTAGCGGGAGGGGAGATACGCAGTATTTT

J gene: TRBJ1-4
clone size: NA
V gene: TRBV6-1
D gene: TRBD1
CDR3 protein: CASSFRTGQGKLFF
CDR3 DNA: TGTGCCAGCAGTTTTCGGACAGGTCAGGGAAAACTGTTTTTT

J gene: TRBJ2-5
clone size: many
V gene: TRBV7-8
D gene: TRBD2
CDR3 protein: CASSLFRLAGGPGQETQYF
CDR3 DNA: TGTGCCAGCAGCCTTTTTCGGCTAGCGGGAGGGCCGGGGCAAGAGACCCAGTACTTC

J gene: TRBJ2-1
clone size: few
V gene: TRBV29-1
D gene: TRBD2
CDR3 protein: CSVSGTSGPSSYNEQFF
CDR3 DNA: TGCAGCGTATCCGGGACTAGCGGGCCGAGCTCCTACAATGAGCAGTTCTTC

J gene: TRBJ2-3
clone size: NA
V gene: TRBV12-3/TRBV12-4
D gene: NA
CDR3 protein: CASIDVGDTQYF
CDR3 DNA: TGTGCCAGCATTGATGTGGGAGATACGCAGTATTTT

J gene: TRBJ2-7
clone size: NA
V gene: TRBV3-1
D gene: TRBD2
CDR3 protein: CASSQGYGLAGAVNYEQYF
CDR3 DNA: TGTGCCAGCAGCCAAGGCTACGGACTAGCGGGAGCGGTGAACTACGAGCAGTACTTC

J gene: TRBJ2-3
clone size: many
V gene: TRBV7-3
D gene: NA
CDR3 protein: CASSLSRVDVDTQYF
CDR3 DNA: TGTGCCAGCAGCTTATCTCGGGTGGATGTCGATACGCAGTATTTT

J gene: TRBJ2-7
clone size: many
V gene: TRBV6-6
D gene: NA
CDR3 protein: CASSYTGGYEQYF
CDR3 DNA: TGTGCCAGCAGTTACACTGGGGGTTACGAGCAGTACTTC

J gene: TRBJ1-4
clone size: NA
V gene: TRBV20-1
D gene: TRBD1
CDR3 protein: CSASSGTGNEKLFF
CDR3 DNA: TGCAGTGCTAGTTCCGGGACAGGGAATGAAAAACTGTTTTTT

J gene: TRBJ2-6
clone size: many
V gene: TRBV11-2
D gene: NA
CDR3 protein: CAIPRGSGANVLTF
CDR3 DNA: TGTGCCATACCGAGGGGCTCTGGGGCCAACGTCCTGACTTTC

J gene: TRBJ2-3
clone size: many
V gene: TRBV28
D gene: NA
CDR3 protein: CASSFTVGRTDTQYF
CDR3 DNA: TGTGCCAGCAGTTTTACGGTGGGGCGCACAGATACGCAGTATTTT

J gene: TRBJ2-4
clone size: many
V gene: TRBV10-3
D gene: NA
CDR3 protein: CAISEIRGQNIQYF
CDR3 DNA: TGTGCCATCAGTGAAATCAGGGGTCAAAACATTCAGTACTTC

J gene: TRBJ2-4
clone size: few
V gene: TRBV7-2
D gene: TRBD1
CDR3 protein: CASSPSLGQGRAKNIQYF
CDR3 DNA: TGTGCCAGCAGCCCGTCCTTAGGACAGGGTAGAGCCAAAAACATTCAGTACTTC

J gene: TRBJ1-2
clone size: NA
V gene: TRBV3-1
D gene: NA
CDR3 protein: CASSQDFEWQEKDPDGYTF
CDR3 DNA: TGTGCCAGCAGCCAAGATTTCGAGTGGCAGGAGAAGGACCCCGATGGCTACACCTTC

J gene: TRBJ2-7
clone size: many
V gene: TRBV2
D gene: NA
CDR3 protein: CASRHSSYEQYF
CDR3 DNA: TGTGCCAGCAGACATAGCTCCTACGAGCAGTACTTC

J gene: TRBJ2-7
clone size: many
V gene: TRBV6-1
D gene: NA
CDR3 protein: CASSYATSYEQYF
CDR3 DNA: TGTGCCAGCAGTTATGCTACGTCCTACGAGCAGTACTTC

J gene: TRBJ1-5
clone size: many
V gene: TRBV28
D gene: NA
CDR3 protein: CASRIPWGNQPQHF
CDR3 DNA: TGTGCCAGCAGGATCCCGTGGGGGAATCAGCCCCAGCATTTT

J gene: TRBJ1-1
clone size: many
V gene: TRBV27
D gene: NA
CDR3 protein: CASSLYGTTNTEAFF
CDR3 DNA: TGTGCCAGCAGTTTATACGGGACAACGAACACTGAAGCTTTCTTT

J gene: TRBJ1-4
clone size: NA
V gene: TRBV12-3/TRBV12-4
D gene: NA
CDR3 protein: CASSLADPGLEKLFF
CDR3 DNA: TGTGCCAGCAGTTTAGCGGACCCGGGACTGGAAAAACTGTTTTTT

J gene: TRBJ1-2
clone size: many
V gene: TRBV27
D gene: TRBD1
CDR3 protein: CASSWTGDVGYGYTF
CDR3 DNA: TGTGCCAGCAGTTGGACAGGGGACGTAGGCTATGGCTACACCTTC

J gene: TRBJ1-2
clone size: many
V gene: TRBV6-1
D gene: NA
CDR3 protein: CASSTIGRYYGYTF
CDR3 DNA: TGTGCCAGCAGTACTATCGGACGGTACTATGGCTACACCTTC

J gene: TRBJ2-7
clone size: NA
V gene: TRBV6-1
D gene: TRBD2
CDR3 protein: CASRPGLAGVEQYF
CDR3 DNA: TGTGCCAGCAGGCCGGGACTAGCGGGAGTCGAGCAGTACTTC

J gene: TRBJ1-1
clone size: many
V gene: TRBV27
D gene: NA
CDR3 protein: CASRRAENTEAFF
CDR3 DNA: TGTGCCAGCAGAAGGGCAGAGAACACTGAAGCTTTCTTT

J gene: TRBJ2-1
clone size: many
V gene: TRBV29-1
D gene: NA
CDR3 protein: CSVDKRRGVDEQFF
CDR3 DNA: TGCAGCGTTGATAAAAGGCGAGGCGTGGATGAGCAGTTCTTC

J gene: TRBJ1-2
clone size: NA
V gene: TRBV19
D gene: NA
CDR3 protein: CASSPEYDSNYGYTF
CDR3 DNA: TGTGCCAGTAGTCCCGAGTACGATTCTAACTATGGCTACACCTTC

J gene: TRBJ1-1
clone size: NA
V gene: TRBV27
D gene: TRBD1
CDR3 protein: CASSLYRGPTEAFF
CDR3 DNA: TGTGCCAGCAGTTTATACAGGGGTCCGACTGAAGCTTTCTTT

J gene: TRBJ2-7
clone size: many
V gene: TRBV11-3
D gene: NA
CDR3 protein: CASSARWESPSYEQYF
CDR3 DNA: TGTGCCAGCAGCGCGAGGTGGGAGTCCCCCTCCTACGAGCAGTACTTC

J gene: TRBJ1-1
clone size: NA
V gene: TRBV6-1
D gene: TRBD1
CDR3 protein: CASTPGRTGGAVNTEAFF
CDR3 DNA: TGTGCCAGCACCCCGGGGAGGACAGGGGGCGCAGTGAACACTGAAGCTTTCTTT

J gene: TRBJ1-1
clone size: NA
V gene: TRBV18
D gene: TRBD1
CDR3 protein: CASSPETGDTEAFF
CDR3 DNA: TGTGCCAGCTCACCTGAGACAGGGGACACTGAAGCTTTCTTT

J gene: TRBJ2-1
clone size: many
V gene: TRBV7-9
D gene: TRBD2
CDR3 protein: CASSLGSGRGSYNEQFF
CDR3 DNA: TGTGCCAGCAGCTTGGGTAGCGGGAGGGGCTCCTACAATGAGCAGTTCTTC

J gene: TRBJ1-5
clone size: many
V gene: TRBV18
D gene: TRBD1
CDR3 protein: CASSPPQGQGSQPQHF
CDR3 DNA: TGTGCCAGCTCACCACCGCAAGGACAGGGGAGTCAGCCCCAGCATTTT

J gene: TRBJ1-5
clone size: NA
V gene: TRBV6-2/TRBV6-3
D gene: NA
CDR3 protein: CASDLREPQHF
CDR3 DNA: TGTGCCAGCGATCTTCGGGAGCCCCAGCATTTT

J gene: TRBJ1-1
clone size: many
V gene: TRBV20-1
D gene: TRBD1
CDR3 protein: CSARGDRLNTEAFF
CDR3 DNA: TGCAGTGCTAGAGGGGACAGACTGAACACTGAAGCTTTCTTT

J gene: TRBJ1-2
clone size: few
V gene: TRBV18
D gene: NA
CDR3 protein: CASSPQGSRGPNYGYTF
CDR3 DNA: TGTGCCAGCTCACCTCAAGGGTCGAGAGGGCCTAACTATGGCTACACCTTC

J gene: TRBJ2-7
clone size: NA
V gene: TRBV2
D gene: TRBD1
CDR3 protein: CASRRGQRDYEQYF
CDR3 DNA: TGTGCCAGCAGAAGGGGACAGAGAGACTACGAGCAGTACTTC

J gene: TRBJ2-1
clone size: many
V gene: TRBV30
D gene: TRBD2
CDR3 protein: CAWSVGASGGYNEQFF
CDR3 DNA: TGTGCCTGGAGTGTGGGGGCTAGCGGGGGCTACAATGAGCAGTTCTTC

J gene: TRBJ1-1
clone size: few
V gene: TRBV29-1
D gene: NA
CDR3 protein: CSVVEGDTEAFF
CDR3 DNA: TGCAGCGTTGTGGAGGGGGACACTGAAGCTTTCTTT

J gene: TRBJ1-4
clone size: NA
V gene: TRBV19
D gene: TRBD1
CDR3 protein: CASSIVITGAMNEKLFF
CDR3 DNA: TGTGCCAGTAGTATAGTAATAACAGGGGCGATGAATGAAAAACTGTTTTTT

J gene: TRBJ1-5
clone size: NA
V gene: TRBV20-1
D gene: NA
CDR3 protein: CSASQLVDWRNQPQHF
CDR3 DNA: TGCAGTGCTAGTCAGCTAGTGGATTGGCGCAATCAGCCCCAGCATTTT

J gene: TRBJ1-1
clone size: many
V gene: TRBV11-1
D gene: NA
CDR3 protein: CASSLGDRNTEAFF
CDR3 DNA: TGTGCCAGCAGCTTAGGTGACAGGAACACTGAAGCTTTCTTT

J gene: TRBJ2-5
clone size: many
V gene: TRBV9
D gene: TRBD2
CDR3 protein: CASSPRGDQETQYF
CDR3 DNA: TGTGCCAGCAGCCCCCGGGGGGACCAAGAGACCCAGTACTTC

J gene: TRBJ2-1
clone size: few
V gene: TRBV20-1
D gene: TRBD2
CDR3 protein: CSARLAGWYSSYNEQFF
CDR3 DNA: TGCAGTGCTAGGTTAGCGGGTTGGTACTCCTCCTACAATGAGCAGTTCTTC

J gene: TRBJ2-7
clone size: many
V gene: TRBV27
D gene: NA
CDR3 protein: CASRPGESSVTSYEQYF
CDR3 DNA: TGTGCCAGCAGACCCGGGGAGAGTAGCGTCACCTCCTACGAGCAGTACTTC

J gene: TRBJ1-1
clone size: NA
V gene: TRBV12-3/TRBV12-4
D gene: NA
CDR3 protein: CASSSGVSTEAFF
CDR3 DNA: TGTGCCAGCAGTTCAGGGGTCTCCACTGAAGCTTTCTTT

J gene: TRBJ2-7
clone size: many
V gene: TRBV4-3
D gene: NA
CDR3 protein: CASSQDKRDIYEQYF
CDR3 DNA: TGCGCCAGCAGCCAAGATAAGCGGGACATCTACGAGCAGTACTTC

J gene: TRBJ2-1
clone size: NA
V gene: TRBV7-9
D gene: TRBD2
CDR3 protein: CASSSWTGLAGAYNEQFF
CDR3 DNA: TGTGCCAGCAGCTCCTGGACAGGACTAGCGGGAGCCTACAATGAGCAGTTCTTC

J gene: TRBJ1-3
clone size: NA
V gene: TRBV2
D gene: NA
CDR3 protein: CASGRTPGNAIYF
CDR3 DNA: TGTGCCAGCGGCCGGACGCCTGGAAACGCCATATATTTT

J gene: TRBJ2-1
clone size: many
V gene: TRBV5-1
D gene: TRBD1
CDR3 protein: CASSWAGQGEGEQFF
CDR3 DNA: TGCGCCAGCAGCTGGGCGGGACAGGGAGAAGGTGAGCAGTTCTTC

J gene: TRBJ1-1
clone size: many
V gene: TRBV20-1
D gene: NA
CDR3 protein: CSAREAQGNTEAFF
CDR3 DNA: TGCAGTGCTAGAGAGGCGCAGGGGAACACTGAAGCTTTCTTT